This TCR beta chain was sequenced for a study of early T cells in non-severe SARS-CoV-2 infection. The protocol attached unique molecular identifiers to individual cDNA molecules. TCRdb processed the 5' RACE reads anew with MiXCR; each CDR3 protein has one entry. The sample includes approximately 83,000 distinct CDR3 sequences, around an eighth of them seen just once. Germline lookup yields CDR1 MNHEY and CDR2 SVGAGI. Trimming left V 6 bases short and J 6 bases short, with 15 bases between. This CDR3 contains 15 residues. Sequencing input: whole blood. The source of this sequence is an adult who was a healthcare worker with PCR-confirmed SARS-CoV-2 infection or an uninfected control (not recorded which). The chain combines TRBV6-5 with TRBJ1-6; D is possibly TRBD1 (5 bases). The CDR3 spells CASRPPQGGNSPLHF. The DNA for the CDR3 is TGTGCCAGCAGACCCCCCCAGGGTGGTAATTCACCCCTCCACTTT.